A single sample gave rise to the 26 T cell receptor beta chains below, sequenced in a study of T cell responses to AZD1222 COVID-19 vaccine. Sequencing was performed with immunoSEQ multiplex PCR; in TCRdb, only in-frame clones are kept and a portion is missing. This sample has 150,000 or so clones, with over 85% found just once. Material: peripheral blood, obtained on day 0 of AZD1222 vaccination. Receptors were obtained from an adult in good health.

The chain links TRBV5-1 to TRBJ1-4; TRBD1 agrees at 7 bases. Trimming removed 0 bases from V and 5 bases from J; junction bases left unmatched: 7. CDR3 length: 16 amino acids. Germline loops: CDR1 SGHRS, CDR2 YFSETQ. The CDR3, as DNA: TGCGCCAGCAGCTTGGAACCGGCAGGGGGGAATGAAAAACTGTTTTTT. This gives the protein CASSLEPAGGNEKLFF.

The rearrangement links TRBV25-1 to TRBJ1-1; TRBD1 might be the D (6 bases). Germline loops: CDR1 MGHDK, CDR2 SYGVNS. The CDR3 length is 15 residues. The V end lost 3 bases, the J end lost 1 base, and 12 bases lay between the germline ends. The CDR3 is CASSDRGRGNTEAFF. The CDR3 DNA is TGTGCCAGCAGTGACAGGGGAAGGGGGAACACTGAAGCTTTCTTT.

The CDR3 loop reads CASSFGYSGANVLTF. The CDR3 DNA reads as TGTGCCAGCAGCTTTGGATACTCTGGGGCCAACGTCCTGACTTTC. The chain uses TRBV11-3 and TRBJ2-6; D call uncertain. There are 15 residues in the CDR3. CDR1 is SGHNT and CDR2 is YENEEA in the germline V gene. With 3 bases removed from V and 0 bases from J, the gap between germline ends came to 6 bases. The complete variable domain, with remaining parts taken from reference TRBV11-3 and TRBJ2-6, reads EAGVVQSPRYKIIEKKQPVAFWCNPISGHNTLYWYLQNLGQGPELLIRYENEEAVDDSQLPKDRFSAERLKGVDSTLKIQPAELGDSAVYLCASSFGYSGANVLTFGAGSRLTVL.

The rearrangement links TRBV7-9 to TRBJ2-7, with 7 bases aligning to TRBD2. The germline V gene has CDR1 SEHNR and CDR2 FQNEAQ (reference sequence). This CDR3 region has 17 residues. V was pared by 4 bases and J by 0 bases, with 12 bases of the junction left unmatched. The CDR3 here is CASSYDRGGSYSYEQYF. DNA for the CDR3: TGTGCCAGCAGCTACGACCGGGGCGGGAGCTACTCCTACGAGCAGTACTTC.

J is TRBJ1-5 and V is TRBV30; TRBD1 aligns across 7 bases. The CDR3 totals 17 residues. Losses at the gene ends were 0 bases for V and 3 bases for J; bases not matched to a gene: 11. Per the germline V gene, CDR1 is GTSNPN and CDR2 is SVGIG (reference sequence). DNA for the CDR3: TGTGCCTGGAGTGTACCGCAGGGGGATTTTATCAATCAGCCCCAGCATTTT. Amino acid sequence: CAWSVPQGDFINQPQHF.

V gene TRBV3-1 (or the pseudogene TRBV3-2) combines with J gene TRBJ2-3, with a tentative D call TRBD1 (5 bases). This CDR3 comprises 15 residues. Deletions cut 4 bases from V and 0 bases from J, with 11 bases between. CDR1 and CDR2 from the germline V gene are LGHDT and YNNKEL (reference sequence). In DNA form, the CDR3 reads TGTGCCAGCAGCCCCCAAGGGGCTAGCACAGATACGCAGTATTTT. It specifies CASSPQGASTDTQYF.

The V gene is TRBV10-2, the J gene TRBJ1-4; TRBD1 matches 8 bases. Germline CDR1 reads WSHSY; CDR2 reads SAAADI. V trimming: 7 bases; J trimming: 3 bases; junction bases outside the gene matches: 13. CDR3 size: 17 residues. CDR3 protein: CASIPRILGQANEKLFF. DNA for the CDR3: TGCGCCAGCATCCCCCGAATCCTGGGACAGGCTAATGAAAAACTGTTTTTT.

J is TRBJ2-5 and V is TRBV23-1; weak D call: TRBD2 (7 bases). TRBV23-1 falls under the ORF class, with uncertain function. V was shortened by 4 bases and J by 5 bases, with 8 bases between the two germline ends. The CDR3 loop spans 12 amino acids. CDR3 bases: TGCGCCAGCAGTCGCGGGGGCGAGACCCAGTACTTC. Encoded protein: CASSRGGETQYF.

J is TRBJ1-4 and V is TRBV3-1 (or the pseudogene TRBV3-2); D is perhaps TRBD1 (5 bases). Germline loops: CDR1 LGHDT, CDR2 YNNKEL (reference sequence). The V and J ends lost 1 base and 7 bases respectively, with 10 bases between them. The CDR3 consists of 14 residues. Here the CDR3 reads CASSQAGRGEKLFF. The CDR3 bases are TGTGCCAGCAGCCAAGCGGGGAGGGGTGAAAAACTGTTTTTT.

The J gene is TRBJ2-7, the V gene TRBV19; 14 positions agree with TRBD2. This CDR3 is built from 14 residues. CDR1 and CDR2 (germline): LNHDA, SQIVND (reference sequence). V lost 10 bases and J lost 4; bases outside the gene matches: 6. The CDR3 region is CATGTSGRSYEQYF. The CDR3 DNA reads as TGTGCCACCGGGACTAGCGGGAGATCGTACGAGCAGTACTTC.

CDR3 residues: CAWIPDTGVADTQYF. DNA of the CDR3: TGTGCCTGGATACCGGACACGGGCGTGGCAGATACGCAGTATTTT. The chain combines TRBV30 with TRBJ2-3; tentatively, D is TRBD1 (5 bases). From germline, CDR1 is GTSNPN and CDR2 SVGIG (reference sequence). The CDR3 length is 15 residues. Between the trimmed V and J ends, which lost 4 bases and 4 bases, there was a span of 18 bases.

V usage is TRBV5-4 and J usage is TRBJ2-2, with 9 bases matching TRBD1. Germline-derived CDR1 and CDR2 are SGHNT and YYREEE (reference sequence). J lost 2 bases, V lost 4 bases, and 6 bases had no gene match. The CDR3 covers 16 residues. This CDR3 is CASSGTGGRNTGELFF. In DNA, the CDR3 is TGTGCCAGCAGCGGTACAGGGGGCCGAAACACCGGGGAGCTGTTTTTT. The full variable domain, in which reference TRBV5-4 and TRBJ2-2 provide the parts outside the CDR3, is ETGVTQSPTHLIKTRGQQVTLRCSSQSGHNTVSWYQQALGQGPQFIFQYYREEENGRGNFPPRFSGLQFPNYSSELNVNALELDDSALYLCASSGTGGRNTGELFFGEGSRLTVL.

The chain couples TRBV29-1 to TRBJ1-4, with TRBD1 matching over 8 bases. The CDR3 consists of 13 residues. V trimming: 5 bases; J trimming: 6 bases; junction bases outside the gene matches: 5. Germline V CDR1 and CDR2: SQVTM, ANQGSEA. This CDR3 is CSVQDRDHEKLFF. The DNA of the CDR3 is TGCAGCGTTCAGGACAGGGACCATGAAAAACTGTTTTTT.

The genes are TRBV19 and TRBJ2-5; D not resolved. The CDR3 loop spans 14 amino acids. The germline V gene has CDR1 LNHDA and CDR2 SQIVND (reference sequence). V lost 1 base and J lost 1, with 7 bases in between. The DNA for the CDR3 is TGTGCCAGTAGTATAGGAGGTCCCCAAGAGACCCAGTACTTC. Translated, it gives CASSIGGPQETQYF.

The genes are TRBV11-2 and TRBJ2-2; 13 bases agree with TRBD2. This CDR3 is built from 15 residues. Germline assignment: CDR1 SGHAT and CDR2 FQNNGV. Germline trimming cut 5 bases from V and 5 bases from J; bases unmatched to any gene: 2. The CDR3 loop is CASSVGLAGTGELFF. As DNA, the CDR3 is TGTGCCAGCAGCGTGGGACTAGCGGGGACCGGGGAGCTGTTTTTT.

The V call is TRBV19, the J call TRBJ1-1, with D possibly matching TRBD1 (6 bases). Trimming cost V 5 bases and J 2 bases, with 9 bases left between them. Germline V gene data show CDR1 as LNHDA and CDR2 as SQIVND (reference sequence). This CDR3 comprises 13 residues. The CDR3 DNA reads TGTGCCAGTAGTCCGGGGACAAACACTGAAGCTTTCTTT. It codes for CASSPGTNTEAFF.

V and J are TRBV24-1 and TRBJ1-2; D perhaps matches TRBD1 (6 bases). Between the trimmed V and J ends, which lost 12 bases and 4 bases, there was a span of 20 bases. Per germline, CDR1 KGHDR and CDR2 SFDVKD. The CDR3 totals 14 residues. The chain's CDR3 is CAPFPLGQRYGYTF. As DNA, the CDR3 is TGTGCCCCCTTTCCCCTAGGACAGCGCTATGGCTACACCTTC.

CDR3 nucleotides: TGTGCCAGCAGCTTAGTTCGGACGAGCAATGAGCAGTTCTTC. This translates into CASSLVRTSNEQFF. The V gene is TRBV7-2, the J gene TRBJ2-1; no reliable D call. This CDR3 comprises 14 residues. V dropped 1 base and J dropped 6 bases, with 10 bases sitting between them. Germline V lookup: CDR1 SGHTA, CDR2 FQGNSA.

The genes are TRBV30 and TRBJ1-1; D is unclear. Germline V gene data show CDR1 as GTSNPN and CDR2 as SVGIG (reference sequence). The CDR3 runs to 13 residues. V was cut by 2 bases and J by 6 bases, with 13 bases left in between. The CDR3: CAWSPPLSAEAFF. The CDR3 DNA reads as TGTGCCTGGAGTCCACCCTTGAGCGCTGAAGCTTTCTTT.

J is TRBJ1-4 and V is TRBV19, with D possibly matching TRBD1 (5 bases). The CDR3 runs 16 residues. Germline values: CDR1 LNHDA, CDR2 SQIVND (reference sequence). Trimming removed 2 bases at V and 7 bases at J, with 17 bases between. CDR3 region: CASSISGARVSEKLFF. The DNA for the CDR3 is TGTGCCAGTAGTATATCCGGAGCCAGGGTTAGTGAAAAACTGTTTTTT. The full variable domain, its missing parts supplied by reference TRBV19 and TRBJ1-4, is DGGITQSPKYLFRKEGQNVTLSCEQNLNHDAMYWYRQDPGQGLRLIYYSQIVNDFQKGDIAEGYSVSREKKESFPLTVTSAQKNPTAFYLCASSISGARVSEKLFFGSGTQLSVL.

The chain uses TRBV18 and TRBJ1-2, with D perhaps matching TRBD1 (6 bases). CDR1 is KGHSH and CDR2 is LQKENI in the germline V gene. The CDR3 covers 13 residues. Trimming stripped 5 bases from V and 4 bases from J, with 11 bases between. CDR3 protein: CASSSGQLYGYTF. The CDR3 DNA reads as TGTGCCAGCTCATCCGGACAGCTCTATGGCTACACCTTC. Complete variable domain (other parts from reference TRBV18 and TRBJ1-2): NAGVMQNPRHLVRRRGQEARLRCSPMKGHSHVYWYRQLPEEGLKFMVYLQKENIIDESGMPKERFSAEFPKEGPSILRIQQVVRGDSAAYFCASSSGQLYGYTFGSGTRLTVV.

The V gene is TRBV30, the J gene TRBJ1-5; no reliable D call. The V end was cut by 2 bases, the J end by 2 bases, with 10 bases between. Germline V gene lookup returns CDR1 GTSNPN and CDR2 SVGIG (reference sequence). The CDR3 runs 14 residues. The CDR3 DNA is TGTGCCTGGAGTCTTCCGACGGGCAATCAGCCCCAGCATTTT. The encoded protein is CAWSLPTGNQPQHF.

The chain joins TRBV5-6 to TRBJ2-3, with a possible D match to TRBD1 (5 bases). Between the trimmed V and J ends, which lost 0 bases and 4 bases, there was a span of 12 bases. Germline CDR1 is SGHDT and CDR2 is YYEEEE. The CDR3 runs to 15 residues. The CDR3 protein is CASSLVSGFPDTQYF. In DNA form, the CDR3 reads TGTGCCAGCAGCTTGGTCTCAGGGTTCCCAGATACGCAGTATTTT.

This clone has just one count. The chain combines TRBV6-5 with TRBJ2-7; no firm D call. With 6 bases removed from V and 3 bases from J, the gap between germline ends came to 18 bases. From germline, CDR1 is MNHEY and CDR2 SVGAGI. The CDR3 runs to 15 residues. The chain's CDR3 is CASSPLHGVFYEQYF. CDR3 coding DNA: TGTGCCAGCAGCCCACTCCATGGGGTCTTCTACGAGCAGTACTTC.

This clone was seen just once. The genes are TRBV12-3 or TRBV12-4 and TRBJ1-1; D is uncertain. The CDR3 extends over 12 amino acids. V lost 6 bases, J lost 5 bases, and 10 bases lay in between. The CDR3 sequence is CASSIEGTEAFF. Here the CDR3 DNA reads TGTGCCAGCAGCATAGAGGGTACTGAAGCTTTCTTT.

J is TRBJ1-1 and V is TRBV28, with 9 bases identical to TRBD1. CDR1 is MDHEN and CDR2 is SYDVKM in the germline V gene. The junction had 12 bases not matched to a gene; V was cut back by 1 base and J by 6 bases. The length of the CDR3 is 17 residues. CDR3 in amino acids: CASSLFGLRTGGPEAFF. The CDR3 DNA sequence: TGTGCCAGCAGTTTATTTGGACTCCGTACAGGGGGCCCTGAAGCTTTCTTT. Filled out from reference TRBV28 and TRBJ1-1, the complete variable domain reads DVKVTQSSRYLVKRTGEKVFLECVQDMDHENMFWYRQDPGLGLRLIYFSYDVKMKEKGDIPEGYSVSREKKERFSLILESASTNQTSMYLCASSLFGLRTGGPEAFFGQGTRLTVV.